Below, 5 T cell receptor beta chains from the same sample are listed, as sequenced in a study of beta chain features in type 1 diabetes. These receptors have no identified antigens. The study's findings and limits: Researchers report that Type 1 diabetes patients had moderately but significantly shorter TCRB CDR3s across all four CD4+ subsets.

Expressed TCRB transcripts were sequenced because the isolated RNA had all been reverse transcribed beforehand. Clones were sequenced by immunoSEQ multiplex PCR, and TCRdb holds only the in-frame ones, with some missing. The sample yields hundreds of thousands of clones, roughly 13% seen once. The sequenced sample consisted of naive CD4+ T cells from blood. The source is a man aged 18 to 29 with type 1 diabetes.

The chain employs TRBV19 and TRBJ1-5; D unclear. The V end was cut by 3 bases, the J end by 6 bases, with 9 bases between. CDR1 and CDR2 from the germline V gene are LNHDA and SQIVND (reference sequence). CDR3 length equals 13 residues. CDR3 bases: TGTGCCAGTAGTATTGAGGGCGTTCAGCCCCAGCATTTT. Its protein product is CASSIEGVQPQHF.

This chain connects TRBV28 to TRBJ2-3, with TRBD2 identical over 7 bases. CDR1 is MDHEN and CDR2 is SYDVKM in the germline V gene. Losses at the gene ends were 4 bases for V and 2 bases for J; bases not matched to a gene: 6. This CDR3 comprises 15 residues. This CDR3 reads CASSSTGDYTDTQYF. CDR3 nucleotides: TGTGCCAGCAGTTCCACCGGGGACTACACAGATACGCAGTATTTT.

This clone was observed a handful of times. The V and J genes are TRBV20-1 and TRBJ1-2; D ambiguous. This CDR3 has 9 residues. Trimming removed 1 base from V and 8 bases from J, with 2 bases in between. CDR1 DFQATT and CDR2 SNEGSKA come from the germline V gene (reference sequence). CDR3 sequence reads: CSARVGYTF. DNA for the CDR3: TGCAGTGCTAGAGTAGGCTACACCTTC.

The chain employs TRBV25-1 and TRBJ1-2, with D hard to call. Trimming shortened V by 5 bases and J by 5 bases, and 18 bases separated the two germline ends. The CDR3 runs to 15 residues. CDR1 and CDR2 from the germline V gene are MGHDK and SYGVNS. As DNA, the CDR3 is TGTGCCAGCAGTCCGGCGACGGGATACCTATATGGCTACACCTTC. Translated, it gives CASSPATGYLYGYTF.

This rearrangement joins TRBV10-3 to TRBJ2-1; TRBD2 matches at 8 bases. V lost 0 bases, J lost 6 bases, and 10 bases stayed unmatched. Per the germline V gene, CDR1 is ENHRY and CDR2 is SYGVKD. This CDR3 is 17 amino acids long. The CDR3 region is CAISESKGLEVLNEQFF. The CDR3, as DNA: TGTGCCATCAGTGAGTCAAAGGGACTAGAGGTTCTCAATGAGCAGTTCTTC.